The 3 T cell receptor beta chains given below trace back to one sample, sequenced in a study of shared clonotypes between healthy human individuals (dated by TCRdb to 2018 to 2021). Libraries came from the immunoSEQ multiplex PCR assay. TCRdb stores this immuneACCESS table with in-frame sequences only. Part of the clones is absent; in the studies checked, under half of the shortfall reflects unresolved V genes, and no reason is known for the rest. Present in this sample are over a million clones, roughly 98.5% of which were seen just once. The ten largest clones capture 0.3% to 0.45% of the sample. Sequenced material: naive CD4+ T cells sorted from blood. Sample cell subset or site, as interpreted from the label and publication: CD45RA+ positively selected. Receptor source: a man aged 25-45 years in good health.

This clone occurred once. The CDR3 is CASSQSSSGSSTDTQYF. CDR3 bases: TGTGCCAGCAGCCAAAGCTCTAGCGGGAGTAGTACAGATACGCAGTATTTT. The rearrangement joins TRBV4-2 to TRBJ2-3; 10 bases align to TRBD2. Germline V gives CDR1 LGHNA, CDR2 YNFKEQ. V dropped 2 bases and J dropped 3; count of bases not matched to a gene: 8. The CDR3 contains 17 residues.

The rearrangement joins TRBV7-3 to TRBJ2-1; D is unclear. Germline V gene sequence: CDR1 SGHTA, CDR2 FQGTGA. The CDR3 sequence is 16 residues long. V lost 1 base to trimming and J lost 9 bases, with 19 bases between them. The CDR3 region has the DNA TGTGCCAGCAGCTTAAGAGCGCCTGGGCCCTACGGTGAGCAGTTCTTC. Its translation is CASSLRAPGPYGEQFF.

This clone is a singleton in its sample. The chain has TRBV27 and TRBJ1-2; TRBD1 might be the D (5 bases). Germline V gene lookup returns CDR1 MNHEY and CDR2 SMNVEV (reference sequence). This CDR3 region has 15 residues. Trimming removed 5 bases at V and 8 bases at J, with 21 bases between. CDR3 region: CASSRAGGAFSGYTF. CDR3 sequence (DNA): TGTGCCAGCAGTAGAGCAGGAGGGGCCTTTTCAGGCTACACCTTC.